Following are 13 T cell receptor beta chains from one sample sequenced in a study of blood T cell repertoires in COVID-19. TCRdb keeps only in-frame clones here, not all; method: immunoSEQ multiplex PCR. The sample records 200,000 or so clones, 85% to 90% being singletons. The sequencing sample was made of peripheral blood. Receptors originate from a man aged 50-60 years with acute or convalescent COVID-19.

CDR3 amino acids: CASSLSRSARLTEAFF. The CDR3 DNA reads TGTGCCAGCAGTTTATCTCGGTCCGCCCGACTCACTGAAGCTTTCTTT. This chain uses TRBV27 with TRBJ1-1; D is ambiguous. CDR3 length: 16 amino acids. Germline CDR1 and CDR2: MNHEY and SMNVEV (reference sequence). V shed 0 bases and J shed 4 bases, with 15 bases lying between them.

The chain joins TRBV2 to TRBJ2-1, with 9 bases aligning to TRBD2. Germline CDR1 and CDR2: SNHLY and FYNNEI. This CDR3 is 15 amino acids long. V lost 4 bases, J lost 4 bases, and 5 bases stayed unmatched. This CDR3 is CASSVLRGGYNEQFF. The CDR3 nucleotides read TGTGCCAGCAGTGTTTTGCGGGGGGGATACAATGAGCAGTTCTTC.

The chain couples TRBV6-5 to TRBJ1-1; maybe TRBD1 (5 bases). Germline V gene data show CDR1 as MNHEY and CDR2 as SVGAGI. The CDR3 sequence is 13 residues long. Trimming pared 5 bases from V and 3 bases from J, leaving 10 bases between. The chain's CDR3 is CASSQGLDTEAFF. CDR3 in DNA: TGTGCCAGCAGTCAGGGTTTGGACACTGAAGCTTTCTTT.

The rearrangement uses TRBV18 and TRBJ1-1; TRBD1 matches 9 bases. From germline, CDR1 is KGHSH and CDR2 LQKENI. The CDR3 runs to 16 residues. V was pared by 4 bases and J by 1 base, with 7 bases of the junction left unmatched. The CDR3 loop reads CASSLLQGAENTEAFF. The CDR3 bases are TGTGCCAGCTCACTTTTACAGGGGGCCGAGAACACTGAAGCTTTCTTT.

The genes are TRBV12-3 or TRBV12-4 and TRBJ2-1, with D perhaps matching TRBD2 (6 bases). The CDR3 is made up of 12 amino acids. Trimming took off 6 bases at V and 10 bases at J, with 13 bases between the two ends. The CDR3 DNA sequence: TGTGCCAGCAGCGCGGGGAGGCAGGAGCAGTTCTTC. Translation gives CASSAGRQEQFF.

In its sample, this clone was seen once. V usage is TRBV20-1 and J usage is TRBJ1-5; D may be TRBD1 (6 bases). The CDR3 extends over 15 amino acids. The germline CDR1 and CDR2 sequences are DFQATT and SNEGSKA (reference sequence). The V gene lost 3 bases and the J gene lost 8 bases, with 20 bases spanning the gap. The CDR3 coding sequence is TGCAGTGCTAGTTTGGCAGGGGCTACAAATGAGCCCCAGCATTTT. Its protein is CSASLAGATNEPQHF.

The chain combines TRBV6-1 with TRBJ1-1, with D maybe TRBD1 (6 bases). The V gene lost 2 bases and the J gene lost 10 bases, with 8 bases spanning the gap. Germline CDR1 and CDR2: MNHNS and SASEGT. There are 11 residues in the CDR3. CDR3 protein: CASSELGAAFF. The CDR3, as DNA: TGTGCCAGCAGTGAACTGGGGGCAGCTTTCTTT.

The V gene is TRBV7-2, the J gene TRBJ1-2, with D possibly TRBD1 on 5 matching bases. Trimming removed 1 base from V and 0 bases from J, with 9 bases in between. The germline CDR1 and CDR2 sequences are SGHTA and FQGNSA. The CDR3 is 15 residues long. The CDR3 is CASSLGGQANYGYTF. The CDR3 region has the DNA TGTGCCAGCAGCTTAGGGGGCCAAGCTAACTATGGCTACACCTTC.

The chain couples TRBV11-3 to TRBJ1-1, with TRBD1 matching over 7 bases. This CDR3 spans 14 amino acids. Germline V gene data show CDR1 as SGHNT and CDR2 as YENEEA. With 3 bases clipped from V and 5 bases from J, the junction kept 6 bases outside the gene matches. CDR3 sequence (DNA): TGTGCCAGCAGCTTGCAGGGGGAACAGACTGAAGCTTTCTTT. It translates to CASSLQGEQTEAFF.

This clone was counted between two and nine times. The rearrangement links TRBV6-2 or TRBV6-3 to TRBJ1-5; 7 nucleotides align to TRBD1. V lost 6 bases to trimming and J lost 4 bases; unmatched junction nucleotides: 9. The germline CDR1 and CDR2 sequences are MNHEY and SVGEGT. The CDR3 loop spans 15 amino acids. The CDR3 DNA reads TGTGCCAGCAGCTCCAGACAGGGCTTGAATCAGCCCCAGCATTTT. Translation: CASSSRQGLNQPQHF.

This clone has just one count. CDR3 sequence: CASSLATDLQETQYF. In DNA, the CDR3 is TGCGCCAGCAGCTTGGCGACAGACCTCCAAGAGACCCAGTACTTC. This chain uses TRBV5-1 with TRBJ2-5; tentative D call: TRBD1 (5 bases). The germline V gene has CDR1 SGHRS and CDR2 YFSETQ. The CDR3 is 15 amino acids. V gave up 0 bases and J gave up 1 base, with 10 bases separating them.

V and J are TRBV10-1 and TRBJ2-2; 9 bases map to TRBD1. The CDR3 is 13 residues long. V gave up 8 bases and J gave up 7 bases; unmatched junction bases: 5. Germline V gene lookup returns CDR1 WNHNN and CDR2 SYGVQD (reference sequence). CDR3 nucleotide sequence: TGCGCCAGCCAACAGGGGGCTGGCGGGGAGCTGTTTTTT. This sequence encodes CASQQGAGGELFF.

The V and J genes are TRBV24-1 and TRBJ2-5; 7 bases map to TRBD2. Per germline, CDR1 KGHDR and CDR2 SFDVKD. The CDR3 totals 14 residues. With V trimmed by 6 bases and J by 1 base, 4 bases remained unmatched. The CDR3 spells CATSSGAVQETQYF. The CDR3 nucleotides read TGTGCCACCAGTAGCGGGGCGGTCCAAGAGACCCAGTACTTC.